Listed below are T cell receptor beta chains from one sample, sequenced in a study of T cells after posttransplantation cyclophosphamide. The table came from immunoSEQ multiplex PCR; TCRdb's copy has only in-frame clones and leaves some out. The sample gives 30,000 to 45,000 clones, none seen only once, and the top ten clones hold approximately 1.3%. Sequences were obtained from PBMCs. These receptors were obtained from a girl aged 10-17 years in good health, CMV-negative, and a related stem cell transplant donor. The CDR3 runs from the conserved cysteine through the conserved F or W. The order of the fields is V gene, J gene, clone size, CDR3 protein. Expanded clones get a size class; other rows say once, few or many, or leave the size out.

TRBV4-1	TRBJ1-5	many	CASSQVVGSNQPQHF
TRBV4-1	TRBJ1-2	many	CASSSGGRNGYTF
TRBV28	TRBJ1-3	few	CASSTDRGPSSGNTIYF
TRBV28	TRBJ2-2	many	CASSWTSGDTGELFF
TRBV5-6	TRBJ2-4	NA	CASSAIWASGGAQNIQYF
TRBV15	TRBJ2-5	NA	CATSRGFWGEETQYF
TRBV2	TRBJ1-2	many	CASSPGQGYYGYTF
TRBV19	TRBJ1-2	many	CASSMDFRYGYTF
TRBV10-1	TRBJ1-1	many	CASSESGGITEAFF
TRBV6-1	TRBJ2-5	many	CASSASTQETQYF
TRBV11-2	TRBJ2-1	many	CASSYPPDSSSYNEQFF
TRBV6-6	TRBJ2-3	few	CASSLPGTDTQYF
TRBV5-5	TRBJ1-5	many	CASSLAVWGINQPQHF
TRBV6-5	TRBJ2-1	many	CASSYGRDNEQFF
TRBV4-1	TRBJ1-6	NA	CASSPGVAGDSPLHF
TRBV9	TRBJ1-2	many	CASSVDVRDYGYTF
TRBV4-3	TRBJ2-1	many	CASSLTLDLSYNEQFF
TRBV28	TRBJ2-7	many	CASSNITGAYEQYF
TRBV4-3	TRBJ1-1	many	CASSQRSWLTLNTEAFF
TRBV9	TRBJ2-1	NA	CASSRWRGGVGEQFF
TRBV6-1	TRBJ1-5	many	CASSESGDSQPQHF
TRBV10-2	TRBJ2-3	many	CASSGLVEGTDTQYF
TRBV4-1	TRBJ2-7	NA	CASSQESGEISSYEQYF
TRBV29-1	TRBJ2-7	few	CSVEVRDRASYEQYF
TRBV28	TRBJ1-2	NA	CASSSIPIDNYGYTF
TRBV27	TRBJ2-3	many	CASSPGLAHTDTQYF
TRBV7-9	TRBJ2-5	NA	CASSFPRFQAAQETQYF
TRBV6-1	TRBJ2-7	many	CASSEEVGGSHEQYF
TRBV28	TRBJ2-7	NA	CASSVHGSYEQYF
TRBV28	TRBJ2-1	many	CAGGLAGVNEQFF
TRBV4-1	TRBJ2-7	many	CASSQTRVGQLLSYEQYF
TRBV27	TRBJ2-7	few	CASRPHLPGLTYEQYF
TRBV6-1	TRBJ2-2	many	CASRPDRGYTGELFF
TRBV5-1	TRBJ2-4	NA	CASSLTPSGGAGIQYF
TRBV2	TRBJ1-1	few	CASNGQRDTEAFF
TRBV7-3	TRBJ2-5	NA	CASSPGGGVQETQYF
TRBV28	TRBJ2-6	many	CASTSARAPSGANVLTF
TRBV5-6	TRBJ2-1	NA	CASSETSGTEQFF
TRBV18	TRBJ2-7	NA	CASSPGLAGAGEQYF
TRBV6-6	TRBJ1-2	many	CASLRQTALGGYTF
TRBV4-3	TRBJ2-2	few	CASSQDRYTGELFF
TRBV1	TRBJ2-2	NA	CTSSRGGAQGITGELFF
TRBV28	TRBJ2-7	few	CASSLGTSGRSGEQYF
TRBV5-1	TRBJ2-3	few	CASSLDRRTDTQYF
TRBV4-2	TRBJ1-3	many	CASSQDLGTAGNTIYF
TRBV14	TRBJ2-3	many	CASSFLETPAVADTQYF
TRBV4-3	TRBJ1-1	many	CASSQDRNTEAFF
TRBV5-4	TRBJ1-2	many	CASSLSAGGLFYGYTF